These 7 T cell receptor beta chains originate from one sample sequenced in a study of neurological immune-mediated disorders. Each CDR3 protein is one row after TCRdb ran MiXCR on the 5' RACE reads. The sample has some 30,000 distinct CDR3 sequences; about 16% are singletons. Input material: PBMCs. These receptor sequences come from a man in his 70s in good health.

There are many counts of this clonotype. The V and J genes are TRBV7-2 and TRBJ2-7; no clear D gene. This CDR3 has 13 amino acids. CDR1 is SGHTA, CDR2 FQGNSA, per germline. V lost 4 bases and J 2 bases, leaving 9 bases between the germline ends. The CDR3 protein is CASSSRRAYEQYF. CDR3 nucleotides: TGTGCCAGCAGCTCTCGACGGGCCTACGAGCAGTACTTC.

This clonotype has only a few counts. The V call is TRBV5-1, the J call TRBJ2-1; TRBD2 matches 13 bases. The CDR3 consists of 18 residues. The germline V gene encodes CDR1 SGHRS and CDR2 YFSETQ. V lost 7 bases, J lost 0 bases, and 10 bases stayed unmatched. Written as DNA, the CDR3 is TGCGCCAGCGGGGCCCGGACTAGCGGGGGAAGCTCCTACAATGAGCAGTTCTTC. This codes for CASGARTSGGSSYNEQFF.

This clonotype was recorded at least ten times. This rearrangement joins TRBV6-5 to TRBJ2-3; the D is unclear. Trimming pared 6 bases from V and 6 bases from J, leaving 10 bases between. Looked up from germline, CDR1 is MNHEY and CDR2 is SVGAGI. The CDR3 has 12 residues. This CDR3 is CASSSSRDTQYF. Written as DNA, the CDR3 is TGTGCCAGCAGCTCATCTCGGGATACGCAGTATTTT.

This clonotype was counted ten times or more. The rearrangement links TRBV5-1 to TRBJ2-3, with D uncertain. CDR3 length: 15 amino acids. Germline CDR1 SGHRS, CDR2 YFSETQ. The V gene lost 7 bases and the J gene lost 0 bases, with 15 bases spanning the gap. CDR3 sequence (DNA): TGCGCCAGCCGCCTCAGTGGGGTTAGCACAGATACGCAGTATTTT. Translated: CASRLSGVSTDTQYF.

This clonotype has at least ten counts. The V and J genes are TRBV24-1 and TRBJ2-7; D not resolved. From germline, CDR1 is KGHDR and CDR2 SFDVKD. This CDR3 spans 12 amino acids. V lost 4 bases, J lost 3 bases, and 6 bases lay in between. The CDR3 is CATSETGYEQYF. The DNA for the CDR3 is TGTGCCACCAGTGAGACGGGCTACGAGCAGTACTTC.

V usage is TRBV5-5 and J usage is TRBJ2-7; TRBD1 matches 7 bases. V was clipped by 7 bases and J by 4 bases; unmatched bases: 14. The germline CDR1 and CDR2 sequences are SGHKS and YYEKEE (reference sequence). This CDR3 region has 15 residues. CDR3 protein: CASRGIGTVNYEQYF. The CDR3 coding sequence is TGTGCCAGCCGAGGGATAGGGACAGTAAATTACGAGCAGTACTTC.

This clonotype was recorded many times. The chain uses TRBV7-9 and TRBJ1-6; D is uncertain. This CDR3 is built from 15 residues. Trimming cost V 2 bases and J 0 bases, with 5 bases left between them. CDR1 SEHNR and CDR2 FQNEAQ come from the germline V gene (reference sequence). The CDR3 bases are TGTGCCAGCAGCTTAACGAGCTCCTATAATTCACCCCTCCACTTT. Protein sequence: CASSLTSSYNSPLHF.